This T cell receptor (beta chain) was sequenced during a study of blood T cell repertoires in COVID-19. Overall study context: Sites across the United States, Italy and Spain contributed samples from acute and convalescent COVID-19. Sources were T cells, B-cell-depleted T cells, or PBMCs; the material itself was cDNA or gDNA.

Study processing details: Amplifying reference gene primers gave estimates of nucleated cell counts. Clones were sequenced by immunoSEQ multiplex PCR, and TCRdb holds only the in-frame ones, with some missing. Clone size and the V and J calls come from that table; the DNA yielded D and trimming. Here the sample spans 95,000 to 150,000 clones, about nine tenths being singletons. Unmatched junction bases numbered 14, after V lost 5 bases and J lost 1 base. CDR1 SGHAT and CDR2 FQNNGV come from the germline V gene. The CDR3 sequence is 18 residues long. This chain links TRBV11-2 with TRBJ1-1; TRBD1 aligns across 9 bases. This TCR came from a man in his forties with acute or convalescent COVID-19. Material for sequencing was peripheral blood. The DNA for the CDR3 is TGTGCCAGCAGCCTTCGGAGTCGGGACAGGGTTGGGAACACTGAAGCTTTCTTT. This codes for CASSLRSRDRVGNTEAFF.